This T cell receptor (beta chain) was recovered during a study of blood T cells in healthy people across ages. Overall study findings and caveats: TCR beta diversity correlated strongly with naive T cell percentage. In the absence of known donor CMV status, changes in expanded clonotypes were possibly confounded.

No fewer than 7 million PBMCs went into each sample. The CDR3 has 15 amino acids. CDR1 GTSNPN and CDR2 SVGIG come from the germline V gene (reference sequence). V dropped 3 bases and J dropped 1 base, with 13 bases sitting between them. The second PCR ran 7 to 11 cycles with a sample-barcoded 5' primer and J-beta primers. Each TCR beta cDNA got a 12-nucleotide random molecular identifier. TCRdb ran MiXCR on the 5' RACE reads and lists one entry per CDR3 protein. The table lists more than 1 million distinct CDR3 sequences, over 35% of them singletons, with approximately 17% in the top ten. Comment on this clonotype: Its antigen is unknown.

The clonotype comes from a woman in her fifties or sixties in good health. The sequenced sample consisted of blood. The chain links TRBV30 to TRBJ1-3, with a weak D call TRBD1 (6 bases). The CDR3 loop reads CAWSQKTGSGNTIYF. CDR3 DNA: TGTGCCTGGAGCCAAAAAACAGGGTCTGGAAACACCATATATTTT.